This is a list of T cell receptor beta chains from one sample in a study of graft-versus-host responses after intestinal transplantation. Repertoires were generated with immunoSEQ multiplex PCR, while TCRdb's copy carries only in-frame clones and drops some. The table has 100,000 or so clones, around 92% seen once; the top ten hold roughly 0.2%. For these TCRs, the target antigens are not known. Source: unstimulated CD4+ T cells sorted from spleen or lymph node cells, taken before transplant. These receptors were taken from a human donor who was the organ donor for an intestinal transplant. Both conserved end residues are part of each CDR3. D genes are given only for firm matches. Size values are once, few and many counts, or a class for expanded clones, and some rows have none.

CDR3nt: TGTGCCAGCTCACCACCGCTGATCCGGGACAGATCCTACGAGCAGTACTTC
CDR3aa: CASSPPLIRDRSYEQYF
j_gene: TRBJ2-7
v_gene: TRBV18
d_gene: TRBD1
abundance: -

CDR3nt: TGTGCCAGCAGCTTAGAATACAGGGGCTCGTCCACTGAAGCTTTCTTT
CDR3aa: CASSLEYRGSSTEAFF
j_gene: TRBJ1-1
v_gene: TRBV7-2
d_gene: TRBD1
abundance: -

CDR3nt: TGTGCCAGCAGTGCCGCTAGAGCTCCCTCCACAGATACGCAGTATTTT
CDR3aa: CASSAARAPSTDTQYF
j_gene: TRBJ2-3
v_gene: TRBV6-4
d_gene: -
abundance: -

CDR3nt: TGTGCCAGCAGCTTAGTTAGGACAGGGGCCTACAATGAGCAGTTCTTC
CDR3aa: CASSLVRTGAYNEQFF
j_gene: TRBJ2-1
v_gene: TRBV7-2
d_gene: TRBD1
abundance: -

CDR3nt: TGTGCCAGCAGCTTGGGGCGAGGGGGGGCCTACGAGCAGTACTTC
CDR3aa: CASSLGRGGAYEQYF
j_gene: TRBJ2-7
v_gene: TRBV7-9
d_gene: -
abundance: -

CDR3nt: TGTGCCAGCAGCAGAAGACAGGGGGCGGAGGTTGAAGCTTTCTTT
CDR3aa: CASSRRQGAEVEAFF
j_gene: TRBJ1-1
v_gene: TRBV6-1
d_gene: TRBD1
abundance: -

CDR3nt: TGTGCCAGCAGTGAAGCGTGGGGACAGGAAGCTTTCTTT
CDR3aa: CASSEAWGQEAFF
j_gene: TRBJ1-1
v_gene: TRBV2
d_gene: TRBD1
abundance: -

CDR3nt: TGTGCCAGCAGTTCGACTAGCGAGCAGTACTTC
CDR3aa: CASSSTSEQYF
j_gene: TRBJ2-7
v_gene: TRBV27
d_gene: -
abundance: -

CDR3nt: TGTGCCAGCAGTTCAGGGGAGACCCAGTACTTC
CDR3aa: CASSSGETQYF
j_gene: TRBJ2-5
v_gene: TRBV6-5
d_gene: -
abundance: -

CDR3nt: TGTGCCAGCAGCCCCACGTGGGGGGTCAAAGATACGCAGTATTTT
CDR3aa: CASSPTWGVKDTQYF
j_gene: TRBJ2-3
v_gene: TRBV9
d_gene: -
abundance: -

CDR3nt: TGTGCCAGCAGCCTGAGGCTTGAGCAGTTCTTC
CDR3aa: CASSLRLEQFF
j_gene: TRBJ2-1
v_gene: TRBV2
d_gene: -
abundance: -

CDR3nt: TGTGCCAGCTCACCCCTTCTTGTGGGGAGCTATGGCTACACCTTC
CDR3aa: CASSPLLVGSYGYTF
j_gene: TRBJ1-2
v_gene: TRBV18
d_gene: -
abundance: -

CDR3nt: TGTGCCAGCAGTTTACAGGGTTCACCCCTCCACTTT
CDR3aa: CASSLQGSPLHF
j_gene: TRBJ1-6
v_gene: TRBV6-1
d_gene: -
abundance: -

CDR3nt: TGTGCCATCACCAGGGACAGCAGATATGGCTACACCTTC
CDR3aa: CAITRDSRYGYTF
j_gene: TRBJ1-2
v_gene: TRBV10-3
d_gene: TRBD1
abundance: few

CDR3nt: TGCGCCAGCAGCTTGGGGGAGCGTCCCTACGAGCAGTACTTC
CDR3aa: CASSLGERPYEQYF
j_gene: TRBJ2-7
v_gene: TRBV5-1
d_gene: -
abundance: -

CDR3nt: TGTGCCAGCACCCTCGGACTAGCGGGGGGGCGTGGGGAGCAGTTCTTC
CDR3aa: CASTLGLAGGRGEQFF
j_gene: TRBJ2-1
v_gene: TRBV7-3
d_gene: TRBD2
abundance: -

CDR3nt: TGTGCCAGCAGCTCCCCGGGACTAGAGGATTCTGAGCAGTTCTTC
CDR3aa: CASSSPGLEDSEQFF
j_gene: TRBJ2-1
v_gene: TRBV7-3
d_gene: TRBD2
abundance: -

CDR3nt: TGTGCCAGCAGTGGGGGGCGCTCTCTAGCGGGGACGGAGACCCAGTACTTC
CDR3aa: CASSGGRSLAGTETQYF
j_gene: TRBJ2-5
v_gene: TRBV2
d_gene: TRBD2
abundance: -

CDR3nt: TGTGCCAGCAGCTTATTGCGGACAGGGGAAGCTTTCTTT
CDR3aa: CASSLLRTGEAFF
j_gene: TRBJ1-1
v_gene: TRBV7-9
d_gene: TRBD1
abundance: -

CDR3nt: TGCGCCAGCAGCCGAGCAGGGTTACCTTATGGCTACACCTTC
CDR3aa: CASSRAGLPYGYTF
j_gene: TRBJ1-2
v_gene: TRBV4-1
d_gene: -
abundance: -

CDR3nt: TGTGCCAGCAGCTTAAGTTCGGGTCGCACAGATACGCAGTATTTT
CDR3aa: CASSLSSGRTDTQYF
j_gene: TRBJ2-3
v_gene: TRBV7-2
d_gene: -
abundance: -

CDR3nt: TGCGCCAGCAGCTCGGAGAGCGGGGGGGCCTTCAATGAGCAGTTCTTC
CDR3aa: CASSSESGGAFNEQFF
j_gene: TRBJ2-1
v_gene: TRBV5-1
d_gene: TRBD2
abundance: -

CDR3nt: TGTGCCATCAGTGACACAGGGTCTATGAACACTGAAGCTTTCTTT
CDR3aa: CAISDTGSMNTEAFF
j_gene: TRBJ1-1
v_gene: TRBV10-3
d_gene: -
abundance: -

CDR3nt: TGTGCCAGCAGTTTAAGTGGGCCTTGGGAAAAACTGTTTTTT
CDR3aa: CASSLSGPWEKLFF
j_gene: TRBJ1-4
v_gene: TRBV27
d_gene: -
abundance: -

CDR3nt: TGTGCCAGCAGTTACTCGACCGACAGACAGTTCTTC
CDR3aa: CASSYSTDRQFF
j_gene: TRBJ2-1
v_gene: TRBV6-6
d_gene: -
abundance: -